This T cell receptor (beta chain) is from a study of T-cell memory formation after mild COVID-19. This clonotype has more than one count but fewer than ten. MiXCR, applied by TCRdb to the 5' RACE reads, yields one record per CDR3 protein. Altogether about 360,000 distinct CDR3 sequences are present, approximately 15% being singletons, with the ten largest covering under 25%. CDR3 length equals 11 residues. CDR1 is MDHEN and CDR2 is SYDVKM in the germline V gene. The V and J ends lost 4 bases and 6 bases respectively, with 6 bases between them. The genes are TRBV28 and TRBJ1-2; D unresolved. This clonotype originated in a man aged 18 to 30 who had mild COVID-19 (a few samples of this study predate the infection). Cell type and time point are not known. What was sequenced was PBMCs or a T cell subset sorted from them (not recorded which). The CDR3, as DNA: TGTGCCAGCAGTTACATCGATGGCTACACCTTC. Its protein is CASSYIDGYTF.